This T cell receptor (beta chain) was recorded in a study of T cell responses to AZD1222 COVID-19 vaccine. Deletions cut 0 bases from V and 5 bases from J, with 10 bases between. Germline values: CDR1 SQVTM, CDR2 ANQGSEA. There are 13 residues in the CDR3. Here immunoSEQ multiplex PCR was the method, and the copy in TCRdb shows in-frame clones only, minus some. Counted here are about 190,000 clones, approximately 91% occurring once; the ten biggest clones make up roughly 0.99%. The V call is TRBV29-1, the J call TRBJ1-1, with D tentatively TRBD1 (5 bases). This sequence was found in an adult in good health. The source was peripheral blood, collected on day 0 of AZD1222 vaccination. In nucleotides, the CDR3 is TGCAGCGTTGAAGAAGGCGGGGGAACTGAAGCTTTCTTT. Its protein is CSVEEGGGTEAFF.